The 20 T cell receptor beta chains reported below all come from one sample, sequenced in a study of T cell repertoires in cytomegalovirus infection. Their antigens are not known. Each CDR3 protein gets one entry after TCRdb re-called the reads with MiXCR. The sample holds some 220,000 distinct CDR3 sequences, roughly two fifths seen once. This sample comprised CD8+ T cells from cultured PBMCs, obtained from culture after CMV antigen stimulation. Every receptor here comes from a human donor in good health (CMV status not recorded). Some clones in this sample may be carry-over from other donors' samples.

V is TRBV4-1 and J is TRBJ2-5; tentatively, D is TRBD2 (6 bases). Per the germline V gene, CDR1 is MGHRA and CDR2 is YSYEKL. The CDR3 is made up of 15 amino acids. V lost 4 bases to trimming and J lost 2 bases, with 14 bases between them. The CDR3 coding sequence is TGCGCCAGCAGCCCATACTATGGGGGGCAAGAGACCCAGTACTTC. It encodes CASSPYYGGQETQYF.

The V and J genes are TRBV7-9 and TRBJ2-7, with D possibly called TRBD1 or TRBD2 (5 bases each). The CDR3 extends over 16 amino acids. Trimming removed 2 bases from V and 3 bases from J, with 17 bases in between. Germline V gene sequence: CDR1 SEHNR, CDR2 FQNEAQ (reference sequence). The CDR3 DNA sequence: TGTGCCAGCAGCTTATCCGGGACGTGGGGACGCTACGAGCAGTACTTC. It is translated as CASSLSGTWGRYEQYF.

This clonotype was counted a few times. The V call is TRBV7-9, the J call TRBJ2-2, with TRBD2 matching over 8 bases. J gave up 0 bases and V 7 bases, and 7 bases lay outside the gene matches. This CDR3 has 16 amino acids. Germline loops: CDR1 SEHNR, CDR2 FQNEAQ (reference sequence). Written as DNA, the CDR3 is TGTGCCAGCAACTTTCCGGGACTAGCGAACACCGGGGAGCTGTTTTTT. The encoded protein is CASNFPGLANTGELFF.

This clonotype was counted a few times. V usage is TRBV7-6 and J usage is TRBJ2-3; D gene uncertain. V was trimmed by 5 bases and J by 1 base, leaving 7 bases between them. Germline CDR1 and CDR2: SGHVS and FNYEAQ. The CDR3 loop spans 13 amino acids. The DNA for the CDR3 is TGTGCCAGCAGCCCCCGGCGCACAGATACGCAGTATTTT. Its translation is CASSPRRTDTQYF. Full variable domain (remainder filled in from reference TRBV7-6 and TRBJ2-3): GAGVSQSPRYKVTKRGQDVALRCDPISGHVSLYWYRQALGQGPEFLTYFNYEAQQDKSGLPNDRFSAERPEGSISTLTIQRTEQRDSAMYRCASSPRRTDTQYFGPGTRLTVL.

The chain carries TRBV27 and TRBJ1-4; maybe TRBD1 (5 bases). The CDR3 consists of 13 residues. CDR1 and CDR2 from the germline V gene are MNHEY and SMNVEV (reference sequence). Trimming left V 11 bases short and J 6 bases short, with 16 bases between. The chain's CDR3 is CASGGGGHEKLFF. CDR3 DNA: TGTGCCTCCGGGGGTGGGGGACATGAAAAACTGTTTTTT.

In its sample, this clonotype was seen a few times. This rearrangement joins TRBV7-6 to TRBJ1-3, with D possibly being TRBD1 (6 bases). Trimming took 3 bases from V and 0 from J, leaving 9 bases between them. The CDR3 is 15 amino acids. CDR1 is SGHVS, CDR2 FNYEAQ, per germline. CDR3 region: CASSFYRVSGNTIYF. In DNA, the CDR3 is TGTGCCAGCAGCTTCTACAGGGTCTCTGGAAACACCATATATTTT.

This sequence joins TRBV19 and TRBJ2-2, with 8 bases aligning to TRBD2. Germline V CDR1 and CDR2: LNHDA, SQIVND (reference sequence). V lost 6 bases and J lost 6; bases outside the gene matches: 3. CDR3 length: 13 residues. In nucleotides, the CDR3 is TGTGCCAGTAGACCGGGGGGGGCCGGGGAGCTGTTTTTT. Amino acids: CASRPGGAGELFF.

This clonotype has a handful of counts. V and J are TRBV20-1 and TRBJ1-2; TRBD1 aligns across 7 bases. J gave up 4 bases and V 5 bases, and 10 bases lay outside the gene matches. This CDR3 has 14 amino acids. Germline V gene data show CDR1 as DFQATT and CDR2 as SNEGSKA (reference sequence). Written as DNA, the CDR3 is TGCAGTGCTTACTACAGGGGAGAGGGCTATGGCTACACCTTC. Translation gives CSAYYRGEGYGYTF.

V gene TRBV18 combines with J gene TRBJ1-1; D gene uncertain. V was pared by 5 bases and J by 6 bases, with 10 bases between. The CDR3 is made up of 12 amino acids. Germline V CDR1 and CDR2: KGHSH, LQKENI. The CDR3 coding sequence is TGTGCCAGCTCAGGCGATTTGGCTGAAGCTTTCTTT. Its protein is CASSGDLAEAFF.

The chain couples TRBV27 to TRBJ2-1; no definite D call. This CDR3 is built from 14 residues. Germline V CDR1 and CDR2: MNHEY, SMNVEV (reference sequence). Trimming shortened V by 7 bases and J by 0 bases, and 10 bases separated the two germline ends. The DNA for the CDR3 is TGTGCCAGCACCCGCGTCGGCTCCTACAATGAGCAGTTCTTC. It codes for CASTRVGSYNEQFF.

This clonotype appeared a single time. The CDR3 coding sequence is TGTGCCAGCAGTTTAGCGTTGAGGGTGGGTGAGCAGTTCTTC. Amino acid sequence: CASSLALRVGEQFF. The V call is TRBV12-3 or TRBV12-4, the J call TRBJ2-1; the D gene is possibly TRBD2 (5 bases). This CDR3 has 14 amino acids. Trimming took off 0 bases at V and 9 bases at J, with 12 bases between the two ends.

The rearrangement uses TRBV6-6 and TRBJ1-1; 10 bases are a match to TRBD1. J was trimmed by 0 bases and V by 2 bases; bases with no gene match: 6. The CDR3 covers 17 residues. CDR1 is MNHNY and CDR2 is SVGAGI in the germline V gene (reference sequence). CDR3 nucleotides: TGTGCCAGCAGTTACGAGACAGGGGGCCGTATGAACACTGAAGCTTTCTTT. Its translation is CASSYETGGRMNTEAFF.

This clonotype was observed a handful of times. The genes are TRBV24-1 and TRBJ2-3, with TRBD2 matching 8 bases. Germline V lookup: CDR1 KGHDR, CDR2 SFDVKD. V lost 3 bases, J lost 2 bases, and 6 bases stayed unmatched. The CDR3 runs to 16 residues. The CDR3 DNA is TGTGCCACCAGTGATCGACTAGCGCGGGACACAGATACGCAGTATTTT. This codes for CATSDRLARDTDTQYF.

This clonotype was observed many times. The chain couples TRBV7-2 to TRBJ2-1; D call uncertain. Between the trimmed V and J ends, which lost 5 bases and 9 bases, there was a span of 20 bases. This CDR3 has 15 residues. CDR1 and CDR2 (germline): SGHTA, FQGNSA. The CDR3 loop reads CASSLLPTAGSEQFF. The DNA of the CDR3 is TGTGCCAGCAGCCTCCTCCCGACGGCTGGCAGTGAGCAGTTCTTC.

This clonotype has just a few counts. The chain combines TRBV7-3 with TRBJ2-3, with 13 bases that match TRBD2. The CDR3 runs to 15 residues. The germline CDR1 and CDR2 sequences are SGHTA and FQGTGA. Trimming took 5 bases from V and 10 from J; bases not matched to a gene: 9. DNA of the CDR3: TGTGCCAGCAGCCCCGGGACTAGCGGGGCCAGACCGCAGTATTTT. It is translated as CASSPGTSGARPQYF.

This clonotype came up a few times. The CDR3 DNA is TGTGCCAGCAGCTTACCCACGGGACAAACGAGGTCGGAGTATGGCTACACCTTC. Its protein is CASSLPTGQTRSEYGYTF. The chain uses TRBV7-9 and TRBJ1-2; perhaps TRBD1 as D (6 bases). Germline V CDR1 and CDR2: SEHNR, FQNEAQ (reference sequence). The V end lost 2 bases, the J end lost 5 bases, and 24 bases lay between the germline ends. This CDR3 is 18 amino acids long. Full variable domain (remainder filled in from reference TRBV7-9 and TRBJ1-2): DTGVSQNPRHKITKRGQNVTFRCDPISEHNRLYWYRQTLGQGPEFLTYFQNEAQLEKSRLLSDRFSAERPKGSFSTLEIQRTEQGDSAMYLCASSLPTGQTRSEYGYTFGSGTRLTVV.

The CDR3 nucleotides are TGTGCCAGCAGCGGTCGGGGGAGCTACGAGCAGTACTTC. It is translated as CASSGRGSYEQYF. The chain couples TRBV7-4 to TRBJ2-7; a possible D gene is TRBD2 (6 bases). The CDR3 spans 13 residues. V gave up 5 bases and J gave up 3 bases, with 11 bases separating them. Germline V gene data show CDR1 as SGHVT and CDR2 as SQSDAQ.

This clonotype was detected a few times. The V call is TRBV11-1, the J call TRBJ2-7; D is perhaps TRBD1 (6 bases). The CDR3 contains 17 residues. The ends were cut back, 3 bases at V and 7 bases at J, with 25 bases in the middle. The germline gives CDR1 SGHAT, CDR2 FQDESV (reference sequence). CDR3 sequence reads: CASSFPNRAVGLREQYF. The CDR3 nucleotides are TGTGCCAGCAGCTTTCCGAACAGGGCGGTCGGACTGAGGGAGCAGTACTTC.

This clonotype has a handful of counts. The chain carries TRBV4-1 and TRBJ1-2; the D gene is possibly TRBD1 (5 bases). The CDR3 totals 15 residues. Germline V CDR1 and CDR2: MGHRA, YSYEKL. V was trimmed by 0 bases and J by 3 bases, leaving 11 bases between them. CDR3 bases: TGCGCCAGCAGCCAAGATAGGGGACGCTACTATGGCTACACCTTC. This gives the protein CASSQDRGRYYGYTF.

This rearrangement joins TRBV27 to TRBJ2-1; the match to TRBD1 covers 7 bases. There are 14 residues in the CDR3. CDR1 and CDR2 (germline): MNHEY, SMNVEV (reference sequence). With 4 bases clipped from V and 7 bases from J, the junction kept 7 bases outside the gene matches. This CDR3 reads CASSSRQGGNEQFF. The CDR3 nucleotides read TGTGCCAGCAGTTCGCGACAGGGTGGAAATGAGCAGTTCTTC.